The clone carrying this T cell receptor (beta chain) has at least ten counts. What it binds is unknown. The data originate from a study of regulatory T cells in long-lasting Graves disease. The wider study: Duration of antithyroid drug therapy among newly diagnosed Graves' patients was under 3 months.

Time point denoted: newly diagnosed GD, antithyroid drugs for less than 3 months. RNA from PBMCs was the source of the TCR library. HTBI primers from iRepertoire and Arm-PCR of CDR3 regions yielded the TCR beta libraries. Authors' methods: Detected in the samples were around 62 TRBV and around 15 TRBJ segments. From the multiplex PCR reads, TCRdb called clonotypes with MiXCR, one entry per CDR3 protein. These V and J calls are TCRdb output, not the study's own analysis. The data show more than 300,000 distinct CDR3 sequences, 15% to 18% seen once. Germline V lookup: CDR1 MNHGY, CDR2 SVAAGI. The CDR3 contains 15 residues. General study points: Owing to a sample size that was small, accuracy may have been reduced. Persistent disease showed a preference for TRBV28, TRBJ1-2 and TRBJ2-5.

The sample consisted of peripheral blood mononuclear cells (PBMCs), taken at new diagnosis, from a patient treated with antithyroid drugs. This chain connects TRBV6-9 to TRBJ2-3; the match to TRBD1 covers 9 bases. With the DNA end fitting TRBJ2-5 better, the J assignment may be wrong. The TCR originated in a female donor with Graves disease. The DNA of the CDR3 is TGTGCCAGCAGTTCCGGGACAGGGTCTGGGGGGACCCAGTACTTC. This translates into CASSSGTGSGGTQYF.